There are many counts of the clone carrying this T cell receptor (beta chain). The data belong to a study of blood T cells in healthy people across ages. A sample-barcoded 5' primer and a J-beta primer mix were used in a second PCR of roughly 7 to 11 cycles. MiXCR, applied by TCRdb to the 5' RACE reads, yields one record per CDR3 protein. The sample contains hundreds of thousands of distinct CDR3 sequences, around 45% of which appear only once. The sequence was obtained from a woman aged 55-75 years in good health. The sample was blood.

The CDR3 DNA sequence: TGTGCCAGCAGTGTAGACGGTCTTCTCTACGAGCAGTACTTC. This sequence encodes CASSVDGLLYEQYF. The chain has TRBV6-4 and TRBJ2-7, with no clear D. V was cut by 4 bases and J by 3 bases, with 13 bases left in between. Per germline, CDR1 MRHNA and CDR2 SNTAGT. This CDR3 is built from 14 residues.